The rows below give T cell receptor beta chains drawn from one sample of a study of blood T cell repertoires in COVID-19. Repertoires were generated with immunoSEQ multiplex PCR, while TCRdb's copy carries only in-frame clones and drops some. Of 150,000 to 200,000 clones in the sample, roughly four fifths are singletons; the top ten hold around 7.3%. Sample: peripheral blood. The receptors were gathered from a woman between 65 and 79 years old with COVID-19, enrolled during active disease. Each CDR3 is given with its conserved first and last residue. The D gene is left open where the match is weak. Clone size, where shown, is once, few, many, or a class for clones that have expanded.

D: TRBD1
J: TRBJ2-7
V: TRBV14
size: NA
CDR3: CASSRSGTGPSYEQYF
DNA: TGTGCCAGCAGCCGGTCCGGGACAGGTCCTTCCTACGAGCAGTACTTC

D: NA
J: TRBJ1-1
V: TRBV19
size: NA
CDR3: CASSAGTLNTEAFF
DNA: TGTGCCAGTAGTGCCGGGACTCTAAACACTGAAGCTTTCTTT

D: TRBD2
J: TRBJ2-2
V: TRBV11-2
size: few
CDR3: CASTGLAGVGGELFF
DNA: TGTGCCAGCACCGGACTAGCGGGAGTGGGCGGGGAGCTGTTTTTT

D: TRBD2
J: TRBJ2-7
V: TRBV5-1
size: NA
CDR3: CASSLGILAGAYEQYF
DNA: TGCGCCAGCAGCTTGGGGATACTAGCGGGAGCCTACGAGCAGTACTTC

D: TRBD2
J: TRBJ2-5
V: TRBV5-4
size: NA
CDR3: CASSRTSDEETQYF
DNA: TGTGCCAGCAGCCGGACTAGCGACGAAGAGACCCAGTACTTC

D: NA
J: TRBJ1-5
V: TRBV24-1
size: NA
CDR3: CATSGRQASNQPQHF
DNA: TGTGCCACCAGTGGGAGACAGGCGAGCAATCAGCCCCAGCATTTT

D: NA
J: TRBJ1-5
V: TRBV28
size: once
CDR3: CASSSGGGRRVQPQHF
DNA: TGTGCCAGCAGTTCCGGGGGAGGGCGCCGGGTCCAGCCCCAGCATTTT

D: TRBD2
J: TRBJ2-7
V: TRBV10-3
size: NA
CDR3: CAISDLAETYEQYF
DNA: TGTGCCATCAGCGACCTAGCGGAAACCTACGAGCAGTACTTC

D: NA
J: TRBJ2-7
V: TRBV11-3
size: NA
CDR3: CASSLGRGAFYEQYF
DNA: TGTGCCAGCAGCTTAGGACGCGGTGCCTTCTACGAGCAGTACTTC

D: NA
J: TRBJ1-2
V: TRBV4-3
size: NA
CDR3: CASSQGVDSTFNYGYTF
DNA: TGCGCCAGCAGCCAAGGGGTGGACAGTACCTTTAACTATGGCTACACCTTC